Listed here are 30 T cell receptor beta chains from one sample, sequenced in a study of shared clonotypes between healthy human individuals. TCRdb keeps only in-frame clones here, not all; method: immunoSEQ multiplex PCR. The data contain 1,400,000 or so clones, 97% to 99% of them singletons. Sequenced input: naive CD4+ T cells sorted from blood. Subset: CD45RA+ positively selected. The origin of the receptors is a young man in good health.

This chain links TRBV6-5 with TRBJ2-3; 9 positions agree with TRBD2. With 7 bases clipped from V and 7 bases from J, the junction kept 9 bases outside the gene matches. Germline V gene data show CDR1 as MNHEY and CDR2 as SVGAGI. The CDR3 has 14 amino acids. The CDR3 is CASTRGRGLHTQYF. The CDR3, as DNA: TGTGCCAGCACCCGCGGGAGGGGCCTCCATACGCAGTATTTT.

The V call is TRBV28, the J call TRBJ1-5; a possible D gene is TRBD1 (5 bases). Germline CDR1 reads MDHEN; CDR2 reads SYDVKM. V lost 5 bases to trimming and J lost 6 bases, with 11 bases between them. The CDR3 runs 13 residues. CDR3 in amino acids: CASSQGDGQPQHF. The CDR3 region has the DNA TGTGCCAGCAGTCAAGGGGATGGTCAGCCCCAGCATTTT.

The chain recombines TRBV9 with TRBJ2-7, with D unresolved. The CDR3 sequence is 16 residues long. Germline V gene data show CDR1 as SGDLS and CDR2 as YYNGEE. Trimming shortened V by 4 bases and J by 2 bases, and 19 bases separated the two germline ends. CDR3 in amino acids: CASSSRPYSKAYEQYF. CDR3 nucleotide sequence: TGTGCCAGCAGCTCGAGGCCTTACTCGAAGGCCTACGAGCAGTACTTC. The whole variable domain, filled in from reference TRBV9 and TRBJ2-7, reads DSGVTQTPKHLITATGQRVTLRCSPRSGDLSVYWYQQSLDQGLQFLIQYYNGEERAKGNILERFSAQQFPDLHSELNLSSLELGDSALYFCASSSRPYSKAYEQYFGPGTRLTVT.

V is TRBV27 and J is TRBJ1-2; 8 nucleotides match TRBD1. The CDR3 has 13 residues. The germline V gene encodes CDR1 MNHEY and CDR2 SMNVEV (reference sequence). V shed 2 bases, J shed 7 bases, and the junction held 3 bases outside the gene matches. CDR3 loop: CASSLRQGSGYTF. The CDR3 DNA reads as TGTGCCAGCAGTTTAAGACAGGGGAGTGGCTACACCTTC.

The V and J genes are TRBV14 and TRBJ1-4, with D possibly matching TRBD1 (6 bases). This CDR3 has 13 residues. Germline CDR1 is SGHDN and CDR2 is FVKESK. V gave up 5 bases and J gave up 8 bases, with 12 bases separating them. Written as DNA, the CDR3 is TGTGCCAGCAGCGGGGGGCTGGGGGAAAAACTGTTTTTT. Translated, it gives CASSGGLGEKLFF. The entire variable domain, with the rest obtained from reference TRBV14 and TRBJ1-4, is as follows: EAGVTQFPSHSVIEKGQTVTLRCDPISGHDNLYWYRRVMGKEIKFLLHFVKESKQDESGMPNNRFLAERTGGTYSTLKVQPAELEDSGVYFCASSGGLGEKLFFGSGTQLSVL.

This rearrangement joins TRBV5-5 to TRBJ2-3; 7 bases are shared with TRBD2. Germline V gene data show CDR1 as SGHKS and CDR2 as YYEKEE (reference sequence). V lost 4 bases, J lost 4 bases, and 9 bases stayed unmatched. The CDR3 sequence is 15 residues long. CDR3 sequence (DNA): TGTGCCAGCAGCCGCTTAGGACTAGGGGCAGATACGCAGTATTTT. Residues: CASSRLGLGADTQYF.

The chain links TRBV2 to TRBJ2-7; TRBD2 matches 9 bases. The CDR3 sequence is 15 residues long. The germline V gene encodes CDR1 SNHLY and CDR2 FYNNEI. The V segment lost 6 bases and the J segment 4 bases; nucleotides outside the gene matches: 10. The CDR3 reads CASRRTGLADYEQYF. In DNA, the CDR3 is TGTGCCAGCAGACGAACGGGACTAGCAGATTACGAGCAGTACTTC.

The chain uses TRBV6-5 and TRBJ2-5, with D perhaps TRBD1 (7 bases). V was pared by 9 bases and J by 5 bases, with 16 bases between. Germline CDR1 and CDR2: MNHEY and SVGAGI. This CDR3 is built from 13 residues. In DNA, the CDR3 is TGTGCCAGTCAGGGGGGCAGGGCGGAGACCCAGTACTTC. Amino acid sequence: CASQGGRAETQYF.

This chain links TRBV11-2 with TRBJ2-7; D gene ambiguous. CDR1 and CDR2 (germline): SGHAT, FQNNGV. This CDR3 contains 16 residues. Trimming shortened V by 2 bases and J by 4 bases, and 18 bases separated the two germline ends. CDR3 nucleotide sequence: TGTGCCAGCAGCTTAAATTCGTTTGGGCCAGGATACGAGCAGTACTTC. Amino acid sequence: CASSLNSFGPGYEQYF.

The CDR3 DNA reads TGTGCCTGGAGTAGAGGACAGGGGGGCTACGAGCAGTACTTC. Its protein product is CAWSRGQGGYEQYF. The V and J genes are TRBV30 and TRBJ2-7; 10 bases align to TRBD1. This CDR3 has 14 residues. The germline gives CDR1 GTSNPN, CDR2 SVGIG (reference sequence). V was pared by 2 bases and J by 3 bases, with 4 bases of the junction left unmatched.

The CDR3 nucleotides read TGTGCCAGCAGCTTGACTAGCGGGAGAATTTACGAGCAGTACTTC. Its protein is CASSLTSGRIYEQYF. V and J are TRBV7-3 and TRBJ2-7; 12 nucleotides line up with TRBD2. Losses at the gene ends were 3 bases for V and 4 bases for J; bases not matched to a gene: 4. This CDR3 has 15 amino acids. Germline CDR1 and CDR2: SGHTA and FQGTGA.

The chain is built from TRBV11-1 and TRBJ2-5; tentative D call: TRBD2 (7 bases). V lost 1 base and J 2 bases, leaving 14 bases between the germline ends. The CDR3 consists of 16 residues. Germline CDR1 SGHAT, CDR2 FQDESV (reference sequence). In DNA, the CDR3 is TGTGCCAGCAGCTTAGGCGGGGGCCAGGTACAAGAGACCCAGTACTTC. It is translated as CASSLGGGQVQETQYF.

This CDR3 is CSATGTPSGEQYF. In DNA form, the CDR3 reads TGCAGCGCTACCGGGACCCCTTCGGGGGAGCAGTACTTC. This sequence joins TRBV29-1 and TRBJ2-7; D is tentatively TRBD1 or TRBD2 (5 bases each). Per germline, CDR1 SQVTM and CDR2 ANQGSEA. V gave up 7 bases and J gave up 7 bases, with 20 bases separating them. The CDR3 runs 13 residues.

This sequence joins TRBV10-1 and TRBJ2-2, with a tentative D call TRBD2 (6 bases). V lost 4 bases and J lost 9, with 15 bases in between. The germline V gene has CDR1 WNHNN and CDR2 SYGVQD (reference sequence). This CDR3 contains 14 residues. DNA of the CDR3: TGCGCCAGCAGTGCCGGGACTCCCGCCCGGGAGCTGTTTTTT. This sequence encodes CASSAGTPARELFF.

With regard to this clone: Other DNA sequences within the sample encode an identical CDR3. The chain has TRBV5-6 and TRBJ2-5; D is perhaps TRBD2 (5 bases). The length of the CDR3 is 14 residues. Germline assignment: CDR1 SGHDT and CDR2 YYEEEE. The V gene lost 0 bases and the J gene lost 0 bases, with 6 bases spanning the gap. CDR3 residues: CASSLVGNQETQYF. CDR3 in DNA: TGTGCCAGCAGCTTGGTCGGGAACCAAGAGACCCAGTACTTC.

The chain couples TRBV11-3 to TRBJ1-1; D not certain. CDR3 length: 12 residues. CDR1 is SGHNT and CDR2 is YENEEA in the germline V gene. With 4 bases removed from V and 7 bases from J, the gap between germline ends came to 10 bases. In nucleotides, the CDR3 is TGTGCCAGCAGCTATAGGGTTGTTGAAGCTTTCTTT. Its protein product is CASSYRVVEAFF.

The V call is TRBV5-1, the J call TRBJ2-7; D may be TRBD1 or TRBD2 (5 bases each). The V end was cut by 4 bases, the J end by 4 bases, with 12 bases between. Germline CDR1 reads SGHRS; CDR2 reads YFSETQ. CDR3 length: 13 amino acids. The CDR3 loop is CASSKGEPYEQYF. CDR3 sequence (DNA): TGCGCCAGCAGCAAAGGGGAGCCTTACGAGCAGTACTTC. Together with reference TRBV5-1 and TRBJ2-7, the CDR3 gives the full variable domain: KAGVTQTPRYLIKTRGQQVTLSCSPISGHRSVSWYQQTPGQGLQFLFEYFSETQRNKGNFPGRFSGRQFSNSRSEMNVSTLELGDSALYLCASSKGEPYEQYFGPGTRLTVT.

The CDR3 loop reads CSVGGTGFRYNEQFF. CDR3 nucleotides: TGCAGCGTTGGAGGGACAGGTTTTAGGTACAATGAGCAGTTCTTC. This rearrangement joins TRBV29-1 to TRBJ2-1; 8 bases are a match to TRBD1. CDR1 and CDR2 from the germline V gene are SQVTM and ANQGSEA. V dropped 4 bases and J dropped 4; count of bases not matched to a gene: 9. The CDR3 is 15 residues long.

The rearrangement uses TRBV18 and TRBJ2-7; 10 bases align to TRBD1. Germline loops: CDR1 KGHSH, CDR2 LQKENI. This CDR3 is 14 amino acids long. With 5 bases clipped from V and 2 bases from J, the junction kept 3 bases outside the gene matches. As DNA, the CDR3 is TGTGCCAGCTCAACAGGGACAGGGGCCTACGAGCAGTACTTC. It translates to CASSTGTGAYEQYF.

This chain connects TRBV5-1 to TRBJ2-7; no clear D gene. Trimming pared 3 bases from V and 6 bases from J, leaving 25 bases between. The CDR3 runs 17 residues. Looked up from germline, CDR1 is SGHRS and CDR2 is YFSETQ. For the CDR3, the DNA is TGCGCCAGCAGCTCGACAACGACCCACTGGTCCAGGCCCGAGCAGTACTTC. It encodes CASSSTTTHWSRPEQYF. Combining the CDR3 with reference TRBV5-1 and TRBJ2-7 gives the whole variable domain KAGVTQTPRYLIKTRGQQVTLSCSPISGHRSVSWYQQTPGQGLQFLFEYFSETQRNKGNFPGRFSGRQFSNSRSEMNVSTLELGDSALYLCASSSTTTHWSRPEQYFGPGTRLTVT.

The V and J genes are TRBV28 and TRBJ1-5; D is possibly TRBD1 (5 bases). The CDR3 extends over 16 amino acids. Germline assignment: CDR1 MDHEN and CDR2 SYDVKM. Between the trimmed V and J ends, which lost 7 bases and 5 bases, there was a span of 21 bases. CDR3 in amino acids: CASNTLSGTVYQPQHF. In DNA, the CDR3 is TGTGCCAGCAACACCCTATCAGGGACCGTCTATCAGCCCCAGCATTTT.

The chain combines TRBV9 with TRBJ2-5; D perhaps matches TRBD1 (6 bases). This CDR3 region has 14 residues. The V gene lost 1 base and the J gene lost 2 bases, with 9 bases spanning the gap. Germline CDR1 SGDLS, CDR2 YYNGEE. Here the CDR3 reads CASSVRGWQETQYF. The CDR3 DNA is TGTGCCAGCAGCGTAAGGGGGTGGCAAGAGACCCAGTACTTC.

This clone was seen a single time. The chain joins TRBV18 to TRBJ1-5; no definite D call. The CDR3 contains 16 residues. Germline V gene lookup returns CDR1 KGHSH and CDR2 LQKENI. With 2 bases removed from V and 0 bases from J, the gap between germline ends came to 11 bases. DNA for the CDR3: TGTGCCAGCTCACCAATCCCAGCCCCTAGCAATCAGCCCCAGCATTTT. It specifies CASSPIPAPSNQPQHF.

The chain has TRBV10-2 and TRBJ2-3, with 9 nucleotides matching TRBD2. CDR1 and CDR2 (germline): WSHSY, SAAADI. This CDR3 contains 17 residues. With 6 bases clipped from V and 1 base from J, the junction kept 11 bases outside the gene matches. In nucleotides, the CDR3 is TGCGCCAGCAGCCAGAGGGGGGGGACTAGCCGCACAGATACGCAGTATTTT. The encoded protein is CASSQRGGTSRTDTQYF.

The V call is TRBV28, the J call TRBJ2-2; 11 bases are shared with TRBD2. Germline CDR1 is MDHEN and CDR2 is SYDVKM. Trimming cost V 5 bases and J 4 bases; bases outside gene matches: 3. The CDR3 is made up of 15 amino acids. CDR3 protein: CASSLLAGATGELFF. In DNA, the CDR3 is TGTGCCAGCAGTCTACTAGCGGGGGCCACCGGGGAGCTGTTTTTT.

The chain carries TRBV6-6 and TRBJ1-5; D is perhaps TRBD1 (6 bases). V lost 0 bases to trimming and J lost 6 bases, with 9 bases between them. This CDR3 comprises 14 residues. CDR1 and CDR2 from the germline V gene are MNHNY and SVGAGI (reference sequence). The CDR3 reads CASSYSSGVQPQHF. The CDR3 coding sequence is TGTGCCAGCAGTTACTCGTCAGGGGTTCAGCCCCAGCATTTT.

The CDR3 nucleotides read TGCGCCAGCAGCCAAGATAGGGGGAGGAGGTACAGTTACAATGAGCAGTTCTTC. This translates into CASSQDRGRRYSYNEQFF. The chain employs TRBV4-3 and TRBJ2-1; D may match TRBD1 or TRBD2 (6 bases each). V was shortened by 0 bases and J by 4 bases, with 19 bases between the two germline ends. There are 18 residues in the CDR3. CDR1 LGHNA and CDR2 YSLEER come from the germline V gene.

The V gene is TRBV7-3, the J gene TRBJ2-2; possibly TRBD1 for D (6 bases). V lost 2 bases to trimming and J lost 2 bases, with 12 bases between them. Germline V gene data show CDR1 as SGHTA and CDR2 as FQGTGA. The length of the CDR3 is 16 residues. CDR3 loop: CASSLSGTTNTGELFF. The CDR3 coding sequence is TGTGCCAGCAGCTTATCCGGGACAACCAACACCGGGGAGCTGTTTTTT.

The CDR3 region is CASSPGQGKNTGELFF. For the CDR3, the DNA is TGTGCCAGCAGCCCAGGACAGGGGAAGAACACCGGGGAGCTGTTTTTT. This rearrangement joins TRBV7-2 to TRBJ2-2, with 9 positions matching TRBD1. CDR3 size: 16 residues. V lost 5 bases, J lost 1 base, and 5 bases stayed unmatched. The V gene's germline CDR1 is SGHTA and CDR2 FQGNSA.

The chain is built from TRBV19 and TRBJ1-5; 7 nucleotides line up with TRBD1. This CDR3 has 15 amino acids. V was clipped by 7 bases and J by 5 bases; unmatched bases: 11. Germline CDR1 is LNHDA and CDR2 is SQIVND (reference sequence). The CDR3 nucleotides read TGTGCCAGTAAAAAAAAGACAGGGTCGGATCAGCCCCAGCATTTT. Translating it yields CASKKKTGSDQPQHF.